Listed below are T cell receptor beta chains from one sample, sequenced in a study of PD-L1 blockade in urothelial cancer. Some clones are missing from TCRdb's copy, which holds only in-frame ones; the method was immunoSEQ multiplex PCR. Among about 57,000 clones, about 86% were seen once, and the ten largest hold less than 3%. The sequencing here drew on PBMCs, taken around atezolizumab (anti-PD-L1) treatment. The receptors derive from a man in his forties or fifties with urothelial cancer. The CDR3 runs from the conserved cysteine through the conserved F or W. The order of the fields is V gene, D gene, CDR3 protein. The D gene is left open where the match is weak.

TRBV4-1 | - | CASSLGLQSSYNEQFF
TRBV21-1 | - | CASSKDRVFSNQPQHF
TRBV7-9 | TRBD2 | CASSLTSPDTQYF
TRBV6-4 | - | CASSLGRGEETQYF
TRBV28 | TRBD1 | CASSLPGTAGTEAFF
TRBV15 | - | CATSPSSYNEQFF
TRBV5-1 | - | CASSLPPREMLYEQYF
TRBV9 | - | CASSLTGMGGPNSNEQYF
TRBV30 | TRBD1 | CAWSRGWGSNQPQHF
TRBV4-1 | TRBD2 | CASSFRAGVGTGELFF
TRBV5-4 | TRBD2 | CASSLGPDLGGLADTQYF
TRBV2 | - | CASSDRVRDQPQHF
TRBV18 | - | CASSHRQSSYNEQFF
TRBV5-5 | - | CASSLGTGATNEKLFF
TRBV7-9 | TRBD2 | CASSLSGAGGASYEQYF
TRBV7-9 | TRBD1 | CASSSPRYGTGGDSGYTF
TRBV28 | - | CASSPLALTAGELFF
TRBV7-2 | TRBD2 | CASSLGGSGTYYEQYF
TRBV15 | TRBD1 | CATSHRGANYGYTF
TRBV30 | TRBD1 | CAQRDRFTDTQYF